These T cell receptor beta chains were read from a single sample in a study of cytomegalovirus exposure and HLA in healthy donors. Profiling relied on immunoSEQ multiplex PCR, and the TCRdb table lists in-frame clones only, not all of them. The sample holds around 120,000 clones, about 75% seen once. Sequencing was done on a sample of PBMCs. The receptor set was obtained from a man in his 60s in good health and CMV-seropositive. Each CDR3 is given with its conserved first and last residue. D genes are given only for firm matches.

D gene	V gene	J gene	CDR3 protein
TRBD2	TRBV5-1	TRBJ2-2	CASSFGLAGGSGELFF
NA	TRBV29-1	TRBJ2-5	CSVEPAPQGETQYF
NA	TRBV9	TRBJ1-6	CASNPSGSANSPLHF
TRBD2	TRBV12-5	TRBJ2-2	CASGLVRLAGDTGELFF
NA	TRBV2	TRBJ1-4	CASSGAAGYEKLFF
NA	TRBV19	TRBJ2-1	CASSIRAGPYNEQFF
NA	TRBV6-5	TRBJ1-1	CASSYAWTDTEAFF
NA	TRBV11-2	TRBJ2-7	CASSLGGAVEQYF
TRBD1	TRBV19	TRBJ1-6	CASSTGQALGSPLHF
TRBD1	TRBV6-1	TRBJ1-5	CAIPPKRTGHQPQHF
TRBD2	TRBV5-4	TRBJ2-7	CASSPGLEYEQYF
TRBD2	TRBV2	TRBJ2-5	CASRGTISKTQYF
TRBD1	TRBV2	TRBJ1-3	CASRQIRDSRRGNTIYF
TRBD2	TRBV28	TRBJ2-4	CASTSGSGAKNIQYF
NA	TRBV5-1	TRBJ1-3	CASSLDGSGNTIYF
NA	TRBV5-6	TRBJ1-1	CASSSEGTPMNTEAFF
NA	TRBV7-3	TRBJ2-2	CASSLGQPTGELFF
TRBD1	TRBV6-1	TRBJ2-7	CASSAGTGTYEQYF
NA	TRBV2	TRBJ1-1	CASKKGHSNTEAFF
NA	TRBV27	TRBJ2-7	CASSLIRESSYEQYF
NA	TRBV5-4	TRBJ1-1	CASSLDRVRNTEAFF
NA	TRBV11-2	TRBJ1-5	CASSPTGRVSNQPQHF
NA	TRBV11-2	TRBJ1-1	CASSFITPGEAFF
NA	TRBV16	TRBJ1-2	CASSQSGSITIRGYTF